This T cell receptor beta chain originates from a study of T cell therapy after organ transplantation. Study details: T cells were expanded two to three weeks with 30 CMV class I/II epitopes. Short-term post-therapy samples: blood collected 4 to 8 weeks after completing therapy.

Time point of the sample: 4-8 weeks after completion of therapy. These patients had received solid-organ transplants and had drug-resistant or recurrent cytomegalovirus. A word on this clone: Its antigen is unidentified.

Study-level findings and limits: Post-therapy reconstitution appeared to include transferred and endogenous clonotypes.

Sequenced by immunoSEQ multiplex PCR; TCRdb stores in-frame clones only, minus some. This table holds approximately 6,400 clones, about 76% found once. V was trimmed by 1 base and J by 3 bases, leaving 3 bases between them. The CDR3 length is 12 residues. CDR1 is SEHNR and CDR2 is FQNEAQ in the germline V gene (reference sequence). V is TRBV7-9 and J is TRBJ1-1, with D unresolved. This sequence originates from a human patient who had received a solid organ transplant and had CMV disease. Among the T cells, some may be from the graft donor. This sample comprised CD8+ T cells from blood, obtained after autologous CMV-specific T cell therapy. Here the CDR3 reads CASSLGYTEAFF. CDR3 nucleotide sequence: TGTGCCAGCAGCTTAGGGTACACTGAAGCTTTCTTT.